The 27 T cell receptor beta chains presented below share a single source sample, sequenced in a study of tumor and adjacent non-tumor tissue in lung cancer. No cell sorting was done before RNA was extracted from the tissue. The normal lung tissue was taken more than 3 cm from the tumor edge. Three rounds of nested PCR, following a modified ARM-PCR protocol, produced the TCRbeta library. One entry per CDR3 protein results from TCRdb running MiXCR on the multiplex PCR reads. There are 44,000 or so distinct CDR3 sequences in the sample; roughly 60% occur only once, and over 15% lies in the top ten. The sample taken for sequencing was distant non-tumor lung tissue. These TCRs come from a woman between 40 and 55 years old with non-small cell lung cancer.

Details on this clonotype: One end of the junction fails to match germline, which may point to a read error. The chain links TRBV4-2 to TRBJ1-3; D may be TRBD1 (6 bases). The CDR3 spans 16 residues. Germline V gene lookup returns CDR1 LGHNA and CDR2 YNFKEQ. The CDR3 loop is CANSQATRGSGNTIYF. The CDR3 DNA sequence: TGTGCCAACAGCCAAGCAACAAGGGGGTCCGGGAACACCATATATTTT.

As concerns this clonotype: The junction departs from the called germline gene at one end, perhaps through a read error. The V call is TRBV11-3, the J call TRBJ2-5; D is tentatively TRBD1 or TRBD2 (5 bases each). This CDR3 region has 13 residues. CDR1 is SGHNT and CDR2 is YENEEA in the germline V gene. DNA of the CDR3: TGTACCAGCCGTCTGGGGACCCAAGATACCCAGTACTTC. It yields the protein CTSRLGTQDTQYF.

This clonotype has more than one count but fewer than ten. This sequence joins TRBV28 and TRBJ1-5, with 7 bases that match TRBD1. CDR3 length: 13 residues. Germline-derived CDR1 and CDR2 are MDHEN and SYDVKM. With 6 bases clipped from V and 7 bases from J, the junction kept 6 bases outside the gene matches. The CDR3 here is CASSLLQGQPQHF. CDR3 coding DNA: TGTGCCAGCAGCCTTCTACAGGGGCAGCCCCAGCATTTT.

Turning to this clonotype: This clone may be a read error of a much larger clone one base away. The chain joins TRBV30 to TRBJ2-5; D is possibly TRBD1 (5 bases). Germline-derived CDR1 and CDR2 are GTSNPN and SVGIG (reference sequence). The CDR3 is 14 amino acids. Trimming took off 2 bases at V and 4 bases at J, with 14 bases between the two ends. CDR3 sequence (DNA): TGTGCCTGGAGTCGGGCAGGGCTTCTAGAGACCCAGTACTTC. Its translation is CAWSRAGLLETQYF. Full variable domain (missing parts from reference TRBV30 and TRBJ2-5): SQTIHQWPATLVQPVGSPLSLECTVEGTSNPNLYWYRQAAGRGLQLLFYSVGIGQISSEVPQNLSASRPQDRQFILSSKKLLLSDSGFYLCAWSRAGLLETQYFGPGTRLLVL.

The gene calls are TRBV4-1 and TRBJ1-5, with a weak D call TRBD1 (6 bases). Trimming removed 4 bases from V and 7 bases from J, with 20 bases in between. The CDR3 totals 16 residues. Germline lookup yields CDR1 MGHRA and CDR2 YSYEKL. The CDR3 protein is CASSPADWGQEQPQHF. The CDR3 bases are TGCGCCAGCAGCCCCGCGGACTGGGGGCAGGAGCAGCCCCAGCATTTT.

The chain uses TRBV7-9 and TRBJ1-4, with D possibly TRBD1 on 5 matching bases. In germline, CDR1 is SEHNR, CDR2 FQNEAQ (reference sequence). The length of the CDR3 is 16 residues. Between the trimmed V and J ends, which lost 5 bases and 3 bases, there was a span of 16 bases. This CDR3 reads CASSPRMAGSNEKLFF. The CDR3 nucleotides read TGTGCCAGCAGCCCCCGTATGGCAGGGTCTAATGAAAAACTGTTTTTT. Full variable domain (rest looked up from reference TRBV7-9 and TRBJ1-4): DTGVSQNPRHKITKRGQNVTFRCDPISEHNRLYWYRQTLGQGPEFLTYFQNEAQLEKSRLLSDRFSAERPKGSFSTLEIQRTEQGDSAMYLCASSPRMAGSNEKLFFGSGTQLSVL.

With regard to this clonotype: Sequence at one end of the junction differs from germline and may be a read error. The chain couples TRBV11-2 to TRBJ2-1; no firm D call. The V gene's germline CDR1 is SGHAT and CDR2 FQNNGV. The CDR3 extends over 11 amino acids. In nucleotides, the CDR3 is TGTGCCAGCAGCTTCGCGACTGAGCAATCCTTC. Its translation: CASSFATEQSF.

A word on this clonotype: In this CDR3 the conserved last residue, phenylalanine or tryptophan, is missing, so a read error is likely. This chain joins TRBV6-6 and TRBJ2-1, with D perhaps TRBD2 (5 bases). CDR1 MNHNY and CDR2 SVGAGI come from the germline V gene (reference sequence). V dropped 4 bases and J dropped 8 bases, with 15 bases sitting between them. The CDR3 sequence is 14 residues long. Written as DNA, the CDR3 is TGTGCCAGCAGTTGCCTGCGGGCTCGAGATGAGCAGTTCTCC. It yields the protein CASSCLRARDEQFS.

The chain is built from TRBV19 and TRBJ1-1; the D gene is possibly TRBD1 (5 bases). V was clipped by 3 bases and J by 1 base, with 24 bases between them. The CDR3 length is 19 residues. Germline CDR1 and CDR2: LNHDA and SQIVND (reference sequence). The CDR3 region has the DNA TGTGCCAGTAGTATGGAGATGGTTAGGGGAGCAGGGAAGAACACTGAAGCTTTCTTT. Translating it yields CASSMEMVRGAGKNTEAFF.

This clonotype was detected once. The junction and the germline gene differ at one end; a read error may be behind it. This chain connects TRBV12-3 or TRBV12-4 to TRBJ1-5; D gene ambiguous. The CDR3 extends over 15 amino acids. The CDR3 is CASSSGGSRIQPQHF. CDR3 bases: TGTGCCAGCAGTTCAGGAGGGTCCAGAATTCAGCCACAGCATTTT.

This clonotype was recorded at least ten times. CDR3 nucleotide sequence: TGTGCCAGCACTCAGGGGACAAATACGCAGTATTTT. This codes for CASTQGTNTQYF. This chain links TRBV5-6 with TRBJ2-3; TRBD1 might be the D (6 bases). The CDR3 covers 12 residues. Trimming left V 6 bases short and J 7 bases short, with 12 bases between. Germline CDR1 and CDR2: SGHDT and YYEEEE.

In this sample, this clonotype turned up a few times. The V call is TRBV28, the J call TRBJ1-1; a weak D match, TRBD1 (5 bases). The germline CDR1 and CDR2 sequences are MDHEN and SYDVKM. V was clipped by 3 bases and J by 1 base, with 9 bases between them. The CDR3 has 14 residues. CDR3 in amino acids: CASSFPGGNTEAFF. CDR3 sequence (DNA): TGTGCCAGCAGTTTTCCCGGGGGGAACACTGAAGCTTTCTTT.

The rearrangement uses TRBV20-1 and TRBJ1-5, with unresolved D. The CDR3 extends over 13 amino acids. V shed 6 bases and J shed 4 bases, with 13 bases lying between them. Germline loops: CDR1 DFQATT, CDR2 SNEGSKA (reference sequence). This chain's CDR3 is CSALLEGNQPQHF. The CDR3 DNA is TGCAGTGCCCTCTTGGAGGGAAATCAGCCCCAGCATTTT.

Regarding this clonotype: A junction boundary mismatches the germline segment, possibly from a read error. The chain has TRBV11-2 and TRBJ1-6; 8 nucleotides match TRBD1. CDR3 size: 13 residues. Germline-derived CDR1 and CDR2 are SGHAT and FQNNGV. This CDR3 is CASRDRVHSPLHF. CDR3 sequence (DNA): TGTGCCAGCAGGGACAGGGTCCATTCACCACTCCACTTT.

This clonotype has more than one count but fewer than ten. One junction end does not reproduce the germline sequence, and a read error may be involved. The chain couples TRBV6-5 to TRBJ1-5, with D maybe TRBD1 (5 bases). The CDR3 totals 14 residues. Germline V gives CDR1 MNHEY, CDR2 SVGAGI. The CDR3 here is CASRSGRGIQPQHF. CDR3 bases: TGTGCCAGCAGATCGGGACGGGGTATTCAGCCCCAGCACTTT.

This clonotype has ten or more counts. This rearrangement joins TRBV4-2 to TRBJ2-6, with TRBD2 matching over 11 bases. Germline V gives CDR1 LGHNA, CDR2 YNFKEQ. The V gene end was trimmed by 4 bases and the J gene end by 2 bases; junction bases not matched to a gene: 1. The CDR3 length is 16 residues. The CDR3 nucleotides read TGTGCCAGCAGCCCGACTAGCGGGACTGGGGCCAACGTCCTGACTTTC. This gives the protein CASSPTSGTGANVLTF.

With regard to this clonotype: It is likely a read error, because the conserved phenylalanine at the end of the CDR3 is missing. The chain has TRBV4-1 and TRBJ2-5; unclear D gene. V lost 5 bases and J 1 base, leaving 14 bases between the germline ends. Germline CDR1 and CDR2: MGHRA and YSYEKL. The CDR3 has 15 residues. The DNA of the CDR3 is TGCGCCAGCAGCATATCCTCGACGTTCCAAGAGACCCAGTACTCT. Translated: CASSISSTFQETQYS.

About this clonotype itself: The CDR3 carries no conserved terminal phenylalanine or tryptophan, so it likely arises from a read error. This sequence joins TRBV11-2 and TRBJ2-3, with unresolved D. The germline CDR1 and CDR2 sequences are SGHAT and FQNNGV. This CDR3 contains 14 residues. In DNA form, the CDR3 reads TGTGCCAGCAGCTTAGTCGGAAGCATAGATACGCAGTATTTA. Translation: CASSLVGSIDTQYL.

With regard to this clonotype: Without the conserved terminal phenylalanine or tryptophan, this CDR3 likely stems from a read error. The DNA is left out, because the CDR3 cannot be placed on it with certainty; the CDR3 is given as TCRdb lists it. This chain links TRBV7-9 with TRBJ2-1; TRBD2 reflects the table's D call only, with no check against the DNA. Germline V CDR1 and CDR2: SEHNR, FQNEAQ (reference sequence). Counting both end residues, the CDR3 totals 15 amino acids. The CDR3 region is CASSLVSSGKNERFS.

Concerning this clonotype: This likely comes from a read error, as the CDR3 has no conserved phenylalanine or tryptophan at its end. The CDR3 region is CSSPGQPSNEQFS. The CDR3 DNA reads as TGCAGCTCTCCGGGACAGCCATCTAATGAGCAGTTCTCA. This chain uses TRBV29-1 with TRBJ2-1, with 7 bases that match TRBD1. In germline, CDR1 is SQVTM, CDR2 ANQGSEA. CDR3 length: 13 residues. V shed 8 bases and J 7 bases; nucleotides not matched to a gene: 11.

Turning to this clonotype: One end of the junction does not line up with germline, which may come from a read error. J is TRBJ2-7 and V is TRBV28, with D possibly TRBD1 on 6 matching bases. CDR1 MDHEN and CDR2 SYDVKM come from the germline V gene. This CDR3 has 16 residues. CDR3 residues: CVSSLGTRAASYEQYF. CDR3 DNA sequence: TGTGTCAGCAGTCTTGGGACAAGGGCCGCGTCCTACGAGCAGTACTTC.

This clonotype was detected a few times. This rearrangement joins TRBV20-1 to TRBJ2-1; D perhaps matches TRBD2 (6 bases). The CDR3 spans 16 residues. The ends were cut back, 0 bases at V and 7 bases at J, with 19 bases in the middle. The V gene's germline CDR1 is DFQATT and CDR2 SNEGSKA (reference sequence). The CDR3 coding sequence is TGCAGTGCTAGAGATCCCTACAATGGCGGAGGGAATGAGCAGTTCTTC. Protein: CSARDPYNGGGNEQFF.

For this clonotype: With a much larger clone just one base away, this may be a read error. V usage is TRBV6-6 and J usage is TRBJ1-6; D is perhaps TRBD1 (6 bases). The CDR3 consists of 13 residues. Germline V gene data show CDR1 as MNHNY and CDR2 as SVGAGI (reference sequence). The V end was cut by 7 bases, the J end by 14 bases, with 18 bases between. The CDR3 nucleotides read TGTGCCAGCAATGTGGGGGGGGGCTCATCCCTCCACTTT. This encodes CASNVGGGSSLHF.

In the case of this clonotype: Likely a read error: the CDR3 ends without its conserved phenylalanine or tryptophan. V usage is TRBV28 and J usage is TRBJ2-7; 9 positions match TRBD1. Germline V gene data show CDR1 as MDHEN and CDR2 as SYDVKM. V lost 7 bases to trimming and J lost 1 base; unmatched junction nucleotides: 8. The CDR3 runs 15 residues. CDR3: CASNVNRGLSYEQYC. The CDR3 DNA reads TGTGCCAGCAACGTAAACAGGGGGCTATCCTACGAGCAGTACTGC.

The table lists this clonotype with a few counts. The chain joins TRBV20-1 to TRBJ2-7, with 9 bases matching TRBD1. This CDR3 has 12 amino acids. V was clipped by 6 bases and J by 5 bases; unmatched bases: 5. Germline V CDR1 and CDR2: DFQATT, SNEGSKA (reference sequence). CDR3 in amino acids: CSARRTGDEQYF. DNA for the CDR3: TGCAGTGCCCGCAGGACAGGGGACGAGCAGTACTTC.

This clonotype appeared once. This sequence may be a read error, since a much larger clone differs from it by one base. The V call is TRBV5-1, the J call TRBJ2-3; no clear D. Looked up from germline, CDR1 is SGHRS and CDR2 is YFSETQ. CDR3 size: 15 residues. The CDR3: CASGLAVAVTDTQYF. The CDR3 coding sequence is TGCGCCAGCGGCTTGGCCGTGGCAGTCACAGATACGCAGTATTTT.

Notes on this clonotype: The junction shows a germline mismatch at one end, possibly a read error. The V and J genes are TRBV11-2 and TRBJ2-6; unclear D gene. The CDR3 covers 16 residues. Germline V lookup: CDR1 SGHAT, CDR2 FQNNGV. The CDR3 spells CATSLSDLPGANVLTF. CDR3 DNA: TGTGCCACCAGCTTGTCAGACCTCCCTGGGGCCAACGTCCTGACTTTC.